These 26 T cell receptor beta chains share one sample of origin, sequenced in a study of blood T cell repertoires in COVID-19. Clones were read by immunoSEQ multiplex PCR, and TCRdb kept only the in-frame ones, dropping some. The sample records around 300,000 clones, nearly 90% being singletons. Source material: PBMCs or T cells enriched from blood (not recorded which). Every receptor here comes from a woman aged 60-75 years who had recovered from COVID-19.

This chain links TRBV24-1 with TRBJ2-7; no firm D call. Germline CDR1 is KGHDR and CDR2 is SFDVKD. The CDR3 totals 13 residues. Trimming pared 4 bases from V and 0 bases from J, leaving 6 bases between. The CDR3 region is CATSEPNSYEQYF. CDR3 DNA: TGTGCCACCAGTGAACCTAACTCCTACGAGCAGTACTTC.

This chain joins TRBV4-1 and TRBJ2-7; TRBD1 agrees at 10 bases. With V trimmed by 3 bases and J by 1 base, 0 bases remained unmatched. CDR3 length: 14 amino acids. Germline V lookup: CDR1 MGHRA, CDR2 YSYEKL. CDR3 sequence: CASSQDRGSYEQYF. The DNA of the CDR3 is TGCGCCAGCAGCCAGGACAGGGGGTCCTACGAGCAGTACTTC.

The CDR3 DNA follows: TGTGCCAGCAGCCCTACGACAGGGATCACTGAAGCTTTCTTT. As protein: CASSPTTGITEAFF. The chain combines TRBV5-5 with TRBJ1-1; 7 nucleotides agree with TRBD1. This CDR3 has 14 residues. V gave up 4 bases and J gave up 4 bases; unmatched junction bases: 7. From germline, CDR1 is SGHKS and CDR2 YYEKEE (reference sequence). The full variable domain, rest sourced from reference TRBV5-5 and TRBJ1-1, is DAGVTQSPTHLIKTRGQQVTLRCSPISGHKSVSWYQQVLGQGPQFIFQYYEKEERGRGNFPDRFSARQFPNYSSELNVNALLLGDSALYLCASSPTTGITEAFFGQGTRLTVV.

The chain employs TRBV4-1 and TRBJ1-5, with 8 positions matching TRBD1. Germline CDR1 MGHRA, CDR2 YSYEKL. J lost 5 bases, V lost 2 bases, and 2 bases had no gene match. There are 14 residues in the CDR3. The CDR3 here is CASSQTQGDQPQHF. For the CDR3, the DNA is TGCGCCAGCAGCCAAACACAGGGGGATCAGCCCCAGCATTTT.

The genes are TRBV7-3 and TRBJ2-5, with TRBD1 identical over 7 bases. The germline V gene has CDR1 SGHTA and CDR2 FQGTGA. The trim removed 2 bases at V and 1 base at J, leaving 1 base unmatched. The CDR3 is 14 amino acids. CDR3 nucleotides: TGTGCCAGCAGCTTAGGGACAGCCCAAGAGACCCAGTACTTC. Its protein product is CASSLGTAQETQYF. The entire variable domain, with the rest obtained from reference TRBV7-3 and TRBJ2-5, is as follows: GAGVSQTPSNKVTEKGKYVELRCDPISGHTALYWYRQSLGQGPEFLIYFQGTGAADDSGLPNDRFFAVRPEGSVSTLKIQRTERGDSAVYLCASSLGTAQETQYFGPGTRLLVL.

The rearrangement links TRBV28 to TRBJ2-7, with a weak D call TRBD1 (6 bases). The CDR3 extends over 14 amino acids. V gave up 7 bases and J gave up 0 bases, with 13 bases separating them. From germline, CDR1 is MDHEN and CDR2 SYDVKM. The CDR3 loop is CASKKAGDSYEQYF. CDR3 sequence (DNA): TGTGCCAGCAAGAAGGCAGGGGACTCCTACGAGCAGTACTTC.

The rearrangement joins TRBV28 to TRBJ2-7; maybe TRBD2 (6 bases). The CDR3 loop spans 13 amino acids. With 3 bases removed from V and 0 bases from J, the gap between germline ends came to 6 bases. From germline, CDR1 is MDHEN and CDR2 SYDVKM. CDR3 residues: CASSFGSSYEQYF. The CDR3, as DNA: TGTGCCAGCAGTTTCGGGAGCTCCTACGAGCAGTACTTC.

This sequence joins TRBV11-3 and TRBJ2-1; TRBD2 aligns across 9 bases. The J segment lost 5 bases and the V segment lost 6 bases, leaving 11 bases of the junction unmatched. There are 16 residues in the CDR3. CDR1 and CDR2 from the germline V gene are SGHNT and YENEEA. CDR3 residues: CASSRGRGGRNNEQFF. In DNA, the CDR3 is TGTGCCAGCAGTCGAGGGCGGGGGGGCCGGAACAATGAGCAGTTCTTC.

This sequence joins TRBV18 and TRBJ1-5, with D unclear. Trimming shortened V by 6 bases and J by 2 bases, and 8 bases separated the two germline ends. The CDR3 totals 13 residues. Germline V gene data show CDR1 as KGHSH and CDR2 as LQKENI. CDR3 DNA sequence: TGTGCCAGCTCTCCCGTCGGCAATCAGCCCCAGCATTTT. It specifies CASSPVGNQPQHF.

This chain connects TRBV11-3 to TRBJ2-7; possibly TRBD2 for D (5 bases). From germline, CDR1 is SGHNT and CDR2 YENEEA. There are 13 residues in the CDR3. V dropped 8 bases and J dropped 5 bases, with 16 bases sitting between them. The CDR3 loop reads CASRGYLADEQYF. The CDR3 region has the DNA TGTGCCAGCCGAGGGTATCTGGCGGACGAGCAGTACTTC.

The chain has TRBV19 and TRBJ2-1, with a weak D call TRBD2 (5 bases). V lost 6 bases and J lost 2, with 17 bases in between. Germline V CDR1 and CDR2: LNHDA, SQIVND (reference sequence). This CDR3 has 16 residues. The CDR3 is CASRKYRGNAYNEQFF. CDR3 DNA sequence: TGTGCCAGTAGGAAATACCGGGGAAACGCCTACAATGAGCAGTTCTTC.

The chain combines TRBV3-1 (or the pseudogene TRBV3-2) with TRBJ2-3; 10 bases are a match to TRBD2. The CDR3 spans 16 residues. CDR1 LGHDT and CDR2 YNNKEL come from the germline V gene (reference sequence). V lost 4 bases to trimming and J lost 5 bases; unmatched junction nucleotides: 9. CDR3 residues: CASSPAGGSSQDTQYF. CDR3 nucleotides: TGTGCCAGCAGCCCAGCGGGAGGGTCTTCCCAAGATACGCAGTATTTT.

The J gene is TRBJ1-1, the V gene TRBV28; 7 bases map to TRBD1. The V gene end was trimmed by 7 bases and the J gene end by 10 bases; junction bases not matched to a gene: 15. Germline V gene lookup returns CDR1 MDHEN and CDR2 SYDVKM. The CDR3 covers 14 residues. This CDR3 reads CASTTWGQGEGAFF. The CDR3 DNA reads TGTGCCAGCACCACCTGGGGGCAGGGGGAAGGAGCTTTCTTT.

This chain joins TRBV5-1 and TRBJ2-1; 8 bases agree with TRBD2. This CDR3 spans 16 amino acids. With V trimmed by 0 bases and J by 4 bases, 6 bases remained unmatched. CDR1 and CDR2 (germline): SGHRS, YFSETQ. The DNA of the CDR3 is TGCGCCAGCAGCTTGGCCTCAGTAGCGGGATACAATGAGCAGTTCTTC. It translates to CASSLASVAGYNEQFF.

This clone was found once. The chain uses TRBV3-1 (or the pseudogene TRBV3-2) and TRBJ2-1, with TRBD1 as a possible D gene (5 bases). In germline, CDR1 is LGHDT, CDR2 YNNKEL (reference sequence). V shed 2 bases and J shed 5 bases, with 10 bases lying between them. This CDR3 region has 14 residues. The CDR3 here is CASSQHGHNNEQFF. The CDR3 region has the DNA TGTGCCAGCAGCCAACACGGACATAACAATGAGCAGTTCTTC.

The chain links TRBV28 to TRBJ2-5, with a weak D call TRBD2 (6 bases). This CDR3 spans 15 amino acids. V shed 5 bases and J shed 1 base, with 14 bases lying between them. In germline, CDR1 is MDHEN, CDR2 SYDVKM. The CDR3 here is CASSGSGYIQETQYF. CDR3 nucleotide sequence: TGTGCCAGCAGTGGTAGCGGCTACATCCAAGAGACCCAGTACTTC. Complete variable domain (other parts from reference TRBV28 and TRBJ2-5): DVKVTQSSRYLVKRTGEKVFLECVQDMDHENMFWYRQDPGLGLRLIYFSYDVKMKEKGDIPEGYSVSREKKERFSLILESASTNQTSMYLCASSGSGYIQETQYFGPGTRLLVL.

The gene calls are TRBV27 and TRBJ1-5, with 7 bases that match TRBD1. The V gene end was trimmed by 3 bases and the J gene end by 0 bases; junction bases not matched to a gene: 8. Germline V lookup: CDR1 MNHEY, CDR2 SMNVEV (reference sequence). This CDR3 has 17 residues. CDR3 in amino acids: CASSLAWDSLSNQPQHF. DNA of the CDR3: TGTGCCAGCAGTTTGGCCTGGGACAGCCTTAGCAATCAGCCCCAGCATTTT.

This rearrangement joins TRBV18 to TRBJ2-7, with a weak D call TRBD1 (6 bases). The CDR3 covers 13 residues. Trimming pared 3 bases from V and 6 bases from J, leaving 12 bases between. Looked up from germline, CDR1 is KGHSH and CDR2 is LQKENI. The chain's CDR3 is CASSPGQTSEQYF. The CDR3 DNA reads TGTGCCAGCTCACCCGGACAGACTTCCGAGCAGTACTTC.

The DNA of the CDR3 is TGTGCCAGCTCACCCGCGGGTTACGAGCAGTACTTC. Translated: CASSPAGYEQYF. V and J are TRBV18 and TRBJ2-7, with a weak D call TRBD2 (5 bases). The V end was cut by 3 bases, the J end by 4 bases, with 7 bases between. Germline lookup yields CDR1 KGHSH and CDR2 LQKENI. The CDR3 runs 12 residues.

The chain combines TRBV21-1 with TRBJ2-7; the table's D gene call, TRBD2, was not cross checked with the DNA. TRBV21-1 is described as a pseudogene. The CDR3 contains 12 residues. The CDR3 reads CASSKGRYVQYF. The CDR3 nucleotides read TGTGCCAGCAGCAAAGGGAGGTACGTGCAGTACTTC.

The table lists this clone with a few counts. The chain couples TRBV30 to TRBJ2-7, with D possibly TRBD1 on 5 matching bases. Trimming removed 5 bases at V and 4 bases at J, with 15 bases between. From germline, CDR1 is GTSNPN and CDR2 SVGIG (reference sequence). This CDR3 spans 13 amino acids. The CDR3 protein is CAWVGLGEYEQYF. The CDR3 bases are TGTGCCTGGGTAGGTTTAGGGGAATACGAGCAGTACTTC.

The V call is TRBV28, the J call TRBJ2-7, with 12 nucleotides matching TRBD1. In germline, CDR1 is MDHEN, CDR2 SYDVKM. The CDR3 is 15 amino acids. V lost 6 bases, J lost 6 bases, and 9 bases stayed unmatched. The CDR3 loop reads CASSPTGTGGSEQYF. CDR3 in DNA: TGTGCCAGCAGCCCCACCGGGACAGGGGGCAGCGAGCAGTACTTC.

The genes are TRBV7-9 and TRBJ1-3; D is ambiguous. The CDR3 length is 14 residues. CDR1 is SEHNR, CDR2 FQNEAQ, per germline (reference sequence). V lost 3 bases, J lost 4 bases, and 10 bases lay in between. The CDR3 DNA sequence: TGTGCCAGCAGCTTGGTTTTAGAGGGAAACACCATATATTTT. Its protein is CASSLVLEGNTIYF.

The chain is built from TRBV5-1 and TRBJ2-3; TRBD1 agrees at 10 bases. The germline CDR1 and CDR2 sequences are SGHRS and YFSETQ. V shed 7 bases and J 1 base; nucleotides not matched to a gene: 3. The CDR3 is made up of 14 amino acids. CDR3: CASSDRGRTDTQYF. DNA of the CDR3: TGCGCCAGCTCAGACAGGGGGCGCACAGATACGCAGTATTTT.

V and J are TRBV28 and TRBJ2-1, with D possibly matching TRBD2 (7 bases). CDR3 size: 14 residues. Germline V lookup: CDR1 MDHEN, CDR2 SYDVKM. Trimming shortened V by 7 bases and J by 4 bases, and 14 bases separated the two germline ends. The chain's CDR3 is CASTKGGVYNEQFF. CDR3 in DNA: TGTGCCAGCACCAAGGGGGGGGTTTACAATGAGCAGTTCTTC.

The J gene is TRBJ1-2, the V gene TRBV5-1, with 9 nucleotides matching TRBD1. This CDR3 is built from 15 residues. Germline CDR1 SGHRS, CDR2 YFSETQ. Trimming at V came to 4 bases and at J to 4 bases, leaving 8 bases not matched to a gene. The CDR3, as DNA: TGCGCCAGCAGCCCACGACAGGGGGGGAGCTATGGCTACACCTTC. This gives the protein CASSPRQGGSYGYTF.